This is a list of T cell receptor beta chains from one sample in a study of OX40 agonist ivuxolimab in advanced cancers. Repertoires were generated with immunoSEQ multiplex PCR, while TCRdb's copy carries only in-frame clones and drops some. In the table there are tens of thousands of clones, around 88% of which are singletons. Source: CD4+ or CD8+ T cells sorted from blood, taken in a trial of the OX40 agonist ivuxolimab. The receptors derive from an adult with an advanced solid tumor such as melanoma, head and neck, liver or kidney cancer. CDR3s include the opening cysteine and the closing phenylalanine or tryptophan. The order of the fields is J gene, D gene, clone size, V gene, CDR3 DNA, CDR3 protein. The D gene is left open where the match is weak. The size of a clone is reported for some rows only, either as once, few or many, or as a class for expanded clones.

J gene: TRBJ2-1
D gene: -
clone size: -
V gene: TRBV5-4
CDR3 DNA: TGTGCCAGCAGCTTCCGGGGGCTGGGCAATGAGCAGTTCTTC
CDR3 protein: CASSFRGLGNEQFF

J gene: TRBJ2-7
D gene: TRBD2
clone size: -
V gene: TRBV6-1
CDR3 DNA: TGTGCCAGCAGTGGCCTAGCGGGAGGGCCAGGGGAGCAGTACTTC
CDR3 protein: CASSGLAGGPGEQYF

J gene: TRBJ1-1
D gene: -
clone size: -
V gene: TRBV7-9
CDR3 DNA: TGTGCCAGCAGCTTTTCCGAGGGGGGACGAACTGAAGCTTTCTTT
CDR3 protein: CASSFSEGGRTEAFF

J gene: TRBJ1-2
D gene: -
clone size: -
V gene: TRBV28
CDR3 DNA: TGTGCCAGCAGTTTATCGGACGGGACTTACACCTTC
CDR3 protein: CASSLSDGTYTF

J gene: TRBJ1-4
D gene: TRBD1
clone size: -
V gene: TRBV4-1
CDR3 DNA: TGCGCCAGCAGCCAAGACGGGACAGGGGGTGGTAATGAAAAACTGTTTTTT
CDR3 protein: CASSQDGTGGGNEKLFF

J gene: TRBJ2-5
D gene: TRBD2
clone size: -
V gene: TRBV27
CDR3 DNA: TGTGCCAGCAGTCATACTAGCGGGAGGACTTTATCTAACCAAGAGACCCAGTACTTC
CDR3 protein: CASSHTSGRTLSNQETQYF

J gene: TRBJ2-1
D gene: -
clone size: -
V gene: TRBV4-1
CDR3 DNA: TGCGCCAGCAGCCAGTGGGCTGGCGGCAATGAGCAGTTCTTC
CDR3 protein: CASSQWAGGNEQFF

J gene: TRBJ2-3
D gene: TRBD2
clone size: -
V gene: TRBV9
CDR3 DNA: TGTGCCAGCAGCGTAAGCGGGAGGGCCGGCACAGATACGCAGTATTTT
CDR3 protein: CASSVSGRAGTDTQYF

J gene: TRBJ2-7
D gene: -
clone size: -
V gene: TRBV5-5
CDR3 DNA: TGTGCCAGCAGCCTGGAACAGTTCTCCTACGAGCAGTACTTC
CDR3 protein: CASSLEQFSYEQYF

J gene: TRBJ2-7
D gene: -
clone size: -
V gene: TRBV19
CDR3 DNA: TGTGCCAGTAACTCAGGGGCATTCCCCTACGAGCAGTACTTC
CDR3 protein: CASNSGAFPYEQYF

J gene: TRBJ1-1
D gene: TRBD1
clone size: -
V gene: TRBV11-2
CDR3 DNA: TGTGCCAGCAGCTTAGATCGTACAGGGGGCAACACTGAAGCTTTCTTT
CDR3 protein: CASSLDRTGGNTEAFF

J gene: TRBJ1-2
D gene: -
clone size: -
V gene: TRBV10-2
CDR3 DNA: TGCGCCAGCAGTGGAACAGGCGCTAACTATGGCTACACCTTC
CDR3 protein: CASSGTGANYGYTF

J gene: TRBJ2-6
D gene: -
clone size: -
V gene: TRBV5-4
CDR3 DNA: TGTGCCAGCGAACCCATTCTTGCGTACAAAGGTCGGGCCAACGTCCTGACTTTC
CDR3 protein: CASEPILAYKGRANVLTF

J gene: TRBJ2-5
D gene: -
clone size: -
V gene: TRBV16
CDR3 DNA: TGTGCCAGCAGCCAATCGACGTCGGGACAGTACTTC
CDR3 protein: CASSQSTSGQYF

J gene: TRBJ2-1
D gene: TRBD1
clone size: -
V gene: TRBV19
CDR3 DNA: TGTGCCAGTAAAGCCGGGACAGGGGCCTACAATGAGCAGTTCTTC
CDR3 protein: CASKAGTGAYNEQFF

J gene: TRBJ2-3
D gene: -
clone size: -
V gene: TRBV11-2
CDR3 DNA: TGTGCCAGCAGCTTAGAAAGGGAGATCCCAGATACGCAGTATTTT
CDR3 protein: CASSLEREIPDTQYF

J gene: TRBJ2-5
D gene: -
clone size: -
V gene: TRBV7-9
CDR3 DNA: TGTGCCAGCAGCTTAGTTCTGACTCAAGAGACCCAATACTTC
CDR3 protein: CASSLVLTQETQYF

J gene: TRBJ2-1
D gene: -
clone size: once
V gene: TRBV7-2
CDR3 DNA: TGTGCCAGCAGCTTAGTCGACTTAACGAGCTCCTACAATGAGCAGTTCTTC
CDR3 protein: CASSLVDLTSSYNEQFF

J gene: TRBJ2-1
D gene: TRBD2
clone size: -
V gene: TRBV13
CDR3 DNA: TGTGCCAGCAGCTCCCGGACTAGCGGGAGATTCAATGAGCAGTTCTTC
CDR3 protein: CASSSRTSGRFNEQFF

J gene: TRBJ2-7
D gene: TRBD1
clone size: -
V gene: TRBV6-4
CDR3 DNA: TGTGCCAGCAGTGACCAGGACAGGGGGGTCTCCTACGAGCAGTACTTC
CDR3 protein: CASSDQDRGVSYEQYF

J gene: TRBJ1-1
D gene: -
clone size: -
V gene: TRBV5-4
CDR3 DNA: TGTGCCAGCAGCTTGCTAGGAGGGACTGAAGCTTTCTTT
CDR3 protein: CASSLLGGTEAFF

J gene: TRBJ2-1
D gene: -
clone size: few
V gene: TRBV7-3
CDR3 DNA: TGTGCCAGCAGCTCTGCGCAGGGGGGCAATGAGCAGTTCTTC
CDR3 protein: CASSSAQGGNEQFF

J gene: TRBJ1-5
D gene: -
clone size: -
V gene: TRBV27
CDR3 DNA: TGTGCCAGCAGTCCCCTAGGTGGGGCTGGTCAGCCCCAGCATTTT
CDR3 protein: CASSPLGGAGQPQHF

J gene: TRBJ2-1
D gene: -
clone size: -
V gene: TRBV29-1
CDR3 DNA: TGCAGCCCAGTCGGACTTAACTACAATGAGCAGTTCTTC
CDR3 protein: CSPVGLNYNEQFF

J gene: TRBJ2-6
D gene: -
clone size: -
V gene: TRBV9
CDR3 DNA: TGTGCCAGCAGCGTAGGGGCTGGGGCCAACGTCCTGACTTTC
CDR3 protein: CASSVGAGANVLTF

J gene: TRBJ2-7
D gene: -
clone size: -
V gene: TRBV5-4
CDR3 DNA: TGTGCCAGCAGTTACTCCGGACAGCCCTACGAGCAGTACTTC
CDR3 protein: CASSYSGQPYEQYF

J gene: TRBJ1-1
D gene: TRBD1
clone size: -
V gene: TRBV13
CDR3 DNA: TGTGCCAGCAGCCCTACCCAGGGGGCAATATTGACTGAAGCTTTCTTT
CDR3 protein: CASSPTQGAILTEAFF

J gene: TRBJ1-3
D gene: -
clone size: -
V gene: TRBV7-6
CDR3 DNA: TGTGCCAGCAGCTTAGCGGGTGCAGCCGAAAACACCATATATTTT
CDR3 protein: CASSLAGAAENTIYF